This entry lists 10 T cell receptor beta chains sequenced from one sample in a study of T cell responses to AZD1222 COVID-19 vaccine. The table came from immunoSEQ multiplex PCR; TCRdb's copy has only in-frame clones and leaves some out. The sample carries about 270,000 clones, 94% recorded once. The sequencing used peripheral blood, collected 28 days after the second AZD1222 dose. These receptors all come from an adult who received the AZD1222 COVID-19 vaccine.

The rearrangement uses TRBV2 and TRBJ1-1; no firm D call. Germline loops: CDR1 SNHLY, CDR2 FYNNEI. Trimming shortened V by 3 bases and J by 2 bases, and 7 bases separated the two germline ends. This CDR3 spans 13 amino acids. CDR3 in DNA: TGTGCCAGCAGTGAGTACACCAACACTGAAGCTTTCTTT. It is translated as CASSEYTNTEAFF.

The chain uses TRBV2 and TRBJ1-4; D gene ambiguous. The CDR3 length is 15 residues. Looked up from germline, CDR1 is SNHLY and CDR2 is FYNNEI. Trimming took off 10 bases at V and 8 bases at J, with 23 bases between the two ends. CDR3: CATTAGSISGEKLFF. The CDR3 DNA is TGTGCCACCACGGCCGGCTCCATATCGGGAGAAAAACTGTTTTTT.

The CDR3 DNA follows: TGTGCCAGTAGTGCGGGGTTCTACAATGAGCAGTTCTTC. This encodes CASSAGFYNEQFF. The V call is TRBV19, the J call TRBJ2-1; possible D gene TRBD2, 6 bases. Deletions cut 5 bases from V and 3 bases from J, with 8 bases between. The CDR3 covers 13 residues. CDR1 LNHDA and CDR2 SQIVND come from the germline V gene (reference sequence).

The V and J genes are TRBV7-2 and TRBJ2-7, with a possible D match to TRBD2 (5 bases). CDR1 and CDR2 from the germline V gene are SGHTA and FQGNSA. Trimming removed 1 base from V and 3 bases from J, with 16 bases in between. The CDR3 length is 16 residues. The CDR3 nucleotides read TGTGCCAGCAGCTTAGTTCCCAGGATTGACTACTACGAGCAGTACTTC. This codes for CASSLVPRIDYYEQYF.

Here the CDR3 DNA reads TGTGCCAGCAGTTACTCGACTAGCGGGGAGACAGATACGCAGTATTTT. It encodes CASSYSTSGETDTQYF. The rearrangement links TRBV6-2 or TRBV6-3 to TRBJ2-3; TRBD2 agrees at 11 bases. The CDR3 has 16 residues. Germline V lookup: CDR1 MNHEY, CDR2 SVGEGT. Losses at the gene ends were 0 bases for V and 3 bases for J; bases not matched to a gene: 2.

The J gene is TRBJ1-2, the V gene TRBV28, with a weak D call TRBD1 (5 bases). The germline V gene has CDR1 MDHEN and CDR2 SYDVKM. CDR3 length: 17 amino acids. Trimming stripped 4 bases from V and 0 bases from J, with 18 bases between. The CDR3 loop reads CASSSLPGQEANYGYTF. CDR3 bases: TGTGCCAGCAGTTCCCTGCCTGGACAAGAAGCTAACTATGGCTACACCTTC.

The J gene is TRBJ1-4, the V gene TRBV5-1, with no clear D. Germline CDR1 SGHRS, CDR2 YFSETQ. This CDR3 spans 15 amino acids. V was shortened by 2 bases and J by 8 bases, with 16 bases between the two germline ends. The CDR3 is CASSFSGNRREKLFF. The DNA of the CDR3 is TGCGCCAGCAGCTTCTCGGGGAACCGGCGGGAAAAACTGTTTTTT.

V and J are TRBV5-1 and TRBJ1-1; TRBD1 aligns across 9 bases. The junction had 2 bases not matched to a gene; V was cut back by 5 bases and J by 0 bases. This CDR3 is 14 amino acids long. CDR1 and CDR2 (germline): SGHRS, YFSETQ. CDR3 protein: CASRGQGMNTEAFF. The CDR3 DNA follows: TGCGCCAGCAGGGGACAGGGCATGAACACTGAAGCTTTCTTT.

The V call is TRBV11-2, the J call TRBJ2-2; D unclear. V shed 3 bases and J shed 6 bases, with 5 bases lying between them. CDR1 and CDR2 from the germline V gene are SGHAT and FQNNGV. This CDR3 is 12 amino acids long. Written as DNA, the CDR3 is TGTGCCAGCAGCTTTTTCTCCGGGGAGCTGTTTTTT. Amino acid sequence: CASSFFSGELFF.

The chain has TRBV5-5 and TRBJ1-5, with TRBD1 matching 7 bases. CDR1 and CDR2 (germline): SGHKS, YYEKEE (reference sequence). This CDR3 contains 15 residues. V lost 4 bases to trimming and J lost 9 bases; unmatched junction nucleotides: 13. The CDR3 region has the DNA TGTGCCAGCAGCATAGGGACAGTCGAAGAGATGCCCCAGCATTTT. This gives the protein CASSIGTVEEMPQHF.